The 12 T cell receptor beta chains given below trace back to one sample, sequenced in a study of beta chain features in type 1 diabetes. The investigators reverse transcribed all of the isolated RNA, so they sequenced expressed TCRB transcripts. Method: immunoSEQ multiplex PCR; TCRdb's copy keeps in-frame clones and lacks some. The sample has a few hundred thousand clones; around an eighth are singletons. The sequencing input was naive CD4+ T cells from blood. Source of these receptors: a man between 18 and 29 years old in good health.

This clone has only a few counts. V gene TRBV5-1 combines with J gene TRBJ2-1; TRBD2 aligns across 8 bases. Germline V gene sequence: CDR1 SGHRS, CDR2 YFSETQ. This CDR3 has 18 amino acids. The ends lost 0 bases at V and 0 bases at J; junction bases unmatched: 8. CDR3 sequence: CASSLGLLSGSSYNEQFF. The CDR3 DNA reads TGCGCCAGCAGCTTGGGACTATTAAGCGGGAGCTCCTACAATGAGCAGTTCTTC.

The CDR3 sequence is CASSSGTGVYEQYF. The CDR3 region has the DNA TGTGCCAGCAGTTCCGGGACAGGGGTTTACGAGCAGTACTTC. The V and J genes are TRBV28 and TRBJ2-7; 10 bases are shared with TRBD1. The CDR3 covers 14 residues. CDR1 MDHEN and CDR2 SYDVKM come from the germline V gene. The V segment lost 4 bases and the J segment 4 bases; nucleotides outside the gene matches: 4.

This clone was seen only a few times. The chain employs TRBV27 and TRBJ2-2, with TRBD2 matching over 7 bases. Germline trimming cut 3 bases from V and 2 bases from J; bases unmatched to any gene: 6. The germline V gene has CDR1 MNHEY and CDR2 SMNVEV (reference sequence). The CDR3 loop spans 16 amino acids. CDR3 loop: CASSLSLADNTGELFF. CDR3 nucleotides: TGTGCCAGCAGTTTGTCCCTAGCGGATAACACCGGGGAGCTGTTTTTT.

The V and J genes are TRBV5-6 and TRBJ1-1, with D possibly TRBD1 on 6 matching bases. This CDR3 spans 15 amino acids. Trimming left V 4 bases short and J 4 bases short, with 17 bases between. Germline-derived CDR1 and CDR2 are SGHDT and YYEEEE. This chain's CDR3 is CASSPHGGLGTEAFF. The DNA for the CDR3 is TGTGCCAGCAGCCCCCACGGGGGGCTCGGCACTGAAGCTTTCTTT.

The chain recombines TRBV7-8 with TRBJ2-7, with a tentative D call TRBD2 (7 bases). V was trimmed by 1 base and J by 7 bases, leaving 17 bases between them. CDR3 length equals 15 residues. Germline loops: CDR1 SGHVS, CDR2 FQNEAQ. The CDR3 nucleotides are TGTGCCAGCAGCTTAGAATCCGGGGGGCTTGGGGAGCAGTACTTC. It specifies CASSLESGGLGEQYF.

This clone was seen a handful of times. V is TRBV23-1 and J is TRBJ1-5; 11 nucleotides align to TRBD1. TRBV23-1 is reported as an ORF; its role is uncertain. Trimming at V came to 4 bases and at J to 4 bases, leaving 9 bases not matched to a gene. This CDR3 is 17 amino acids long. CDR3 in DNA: TGCGCCAGCAGTCCTCAAGGGACAGGGGGTGCGAATCAGCCCCAGCATTTT. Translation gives CASSPQGTGGANQPQHF.

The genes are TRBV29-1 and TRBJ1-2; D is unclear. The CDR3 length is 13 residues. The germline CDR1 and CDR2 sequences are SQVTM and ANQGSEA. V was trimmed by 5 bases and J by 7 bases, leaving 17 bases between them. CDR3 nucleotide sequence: TGCAGCGTTAGGAAGCCGCTCTCGGGTGGCTACACCTTC. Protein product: CSVRKPLSGGYTF.

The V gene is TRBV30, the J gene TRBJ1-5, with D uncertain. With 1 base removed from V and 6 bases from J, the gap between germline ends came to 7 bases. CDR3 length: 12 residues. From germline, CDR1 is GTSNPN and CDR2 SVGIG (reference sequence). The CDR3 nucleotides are TGTGCCTGGAGTGGGAGAGGTCAGCCCCAGCATTTT. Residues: CAWSGRGQPQHF.

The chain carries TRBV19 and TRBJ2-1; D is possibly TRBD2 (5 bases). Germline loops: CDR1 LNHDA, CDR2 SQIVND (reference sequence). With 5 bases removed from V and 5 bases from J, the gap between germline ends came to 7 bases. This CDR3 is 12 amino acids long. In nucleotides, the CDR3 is TGTGCCAGTAGTTCGAGGGACAATGAGCAGTTCTTC. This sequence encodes CASSSRDNEQFF.

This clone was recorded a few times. The CDR3 DNA reads as TGTGCCAGCAGCTGGGGGGGGGCTGATACGCAGTATTTT. This codes for CASSWGGADTQYF. The J gene is TRBJ2-3, the V gene TRBV5-4, with D perhaps TRBD2 (7 bases). V was trimmed by 3 bases and J by 6 bases, leaving 11 bases between them. From germline, CDR1 is SGHNT and CDR2 YYREEE (reference sequence). There are 13 residues in the CDR3. Complete variable domain (other parts from reference TRBV5-4 and TRBJ2-3): ETGVTQSPTHLIKTRGQQVTLRCSSQSGHNTVSWYQQALGQGPQFIFQYYREEENGRGNFPPRFSGLQFPNYSSELNVNALELDDSALYLCASSWGGADTQYFGPGTRLTVL.

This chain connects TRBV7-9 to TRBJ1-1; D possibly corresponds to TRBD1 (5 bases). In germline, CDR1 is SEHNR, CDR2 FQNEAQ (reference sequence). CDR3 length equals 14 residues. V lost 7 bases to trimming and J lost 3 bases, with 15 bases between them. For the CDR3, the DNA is TGTGCCAGCACTCAATCAGGGATGCACACTGAAGCTTTCTTT. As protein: CASTQSGMHTEAFF.

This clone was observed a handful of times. CDR3 in amino acids: CASSNTGTGGRGLAYEQYF. The CDR3 coding sequence is TGCGCCAGCAGCAACACCGGGACAGGGGGCCGGGGACTGGCCTACGAGCAGTACTTC. The chain links TRBV5-1 to TRBJ2-7; TRBD1 matches 12 bases. Germline V lookup: CDR1 SGHRS, CDR2 YFSETQ. V trimming: 4 bases; J trimming: 2 bases; junction bases outside the gene matches: 16. CDR3 size: 19 residues.